The rows below give T cell receptor beta chains drawn from one sample of a study of OX40 agonist ivuxolimab in advanced cancers. The assay was immunoSEQ multiplex PCR, and TCRdb's table has in-frame clones only and misses some. The sample gives approximately 40,000 clones, about 83% of which show up once; approximately 22% is in the top ten. Sequences were derived from CD4+ or CD8+ T cells sorted from blood, sampled in a trial of the OX40 agonist ivuxolimab. The receptors were sampled from an adult with an advanced solid tumor such as melanoma, head and neck, liver or kidney cancer. Both conserved end residues are part of each CDR3. D genes are given only for firm matches. Clone size, where shown, is once, few, many, or a class for clones that have expanded.

v_call	clone_size	j_call	d_call	cdr3_nt	cdr3_aa
TRBV7-9	NA	TRBJ1-2	NA	TGTGCCAGCAGCCCACTAGAGAACTATGGCTACACCTTC	CASSPLENYGYTF
TRBV28	NA	TRBJ1-1	NA	TGTGCCAGCAGTTTGGGGGAGAACACTGAAGCTTTCTTT	CASSLGENTEAFF
TRBV28	NA	TRBJ1-1	NA	TGTGCCAGCAGTTCCCCTTCACAGATCGACTCCGCCGGGGAAGCTTTCTTT	CASSSPSQIDSAGEAFF
TRBV28	NA	TRBJ2-5	TRBD2	TGTGCCAGCAGACCCGGGACTAGCGGGTTTCTACAAGAGACCCAGTACTTC	CASRPGTSGFLQETQYF
TRBV29-1	few	TRBJ2-5	NA	TGCAGCGTTGAATGGTATAGGGAGACCCAGTACTTC	CSVEWYRETQYF
TRBV6-5	NA	TRBJ2-1	NA	TGTGCCAGCAGTCCAGGGGGGTACAATGAGCAGTTCTTC	CASSPGGYNEQFF
TRBV25-1	NA	TRBJ1-1	TRBD1	TGTGCCAGCAGTGAATATGAGCGAGGGGGCGGACTTTATAAAGCTTTCTTT	CASSEYERGGGLYKAFF
TRBV7-2	NA	TRBJ2-3	TRBD1	TGTGCCAGCAGCCGGACAGGGGATGGCACAGATACGCAGTATTTT	CASSRTGDGTDTQYF
TRBV7-2	NA	TRBJ2-1	NA	TGTGCCAGCCGGGGTGAGCCTATCTCCTACAATGAGCAGTTCTTC	CASRGEPISYNEQFF
TRBV5-5	NA	TRBJ2-2	NA	TGTGCCAGCAGCCTCGGGGTAGCCGACGCCGGGGAGCTGTTTTTT	CASSLGVADAGELFF
TRBV5-4	NA	TRBJ1-1	NA	TGTGCCAGCAGCTTGCGGGCAGTGACGTCCTTTATGAACACTGAAGCTTTCTTT	CASSLRAVTSFMNTEAFF
TRBV7-7	NA	TRBJ1-5	NA	TGTGCTAGCAGCTTGGGGGTAAATCAGCCCCAGCATTTT	CASSLGVNQPQHF
TRBV7-6	NA	TRBJ2-2	NA	TGTGCCAGCAGCTTTCGCCAGGGTATACGGGAGTGGGAGCTGTTTTTT	CASSFRQGIREWELFF
TRBV2	NA	TRBJ1-2	TRBD1	TGTGCCAGCAGTGGACAGGGACTCTACTATGGCTACACCTTC	CASSGQGLYYGYTF
TRBV15	once	TRBJ2-1	TRBD2	TGTGCCACCAGCAGAGATATACTAGCGGGGACCTACAATGAGCAGTTCTTC	CATSRDILAGTYNEQFF
TRBV19	NA	TRBJ2-5	TRBD1	TGTGCCAGTATCGGACAGGGGGGGAAGACCCAGTACTTC	CASIGQGGKTQYF
TRBV6-4	few	TRBJ1-6	NA	TGTGCCAGCAGTGACTCCGGGACCAATTCACCCCTCCACTTT	CASSDSGTNSPLHF
TRBV5-4	once	TRBJ1-1	NA	TGTGCCAGCAGCTTCGGGGGAGGCAACACTGAAGCTTTCTTT	CASSFGGGNTEAFF
TRBV7-6	NA	TRBJ2-7	NA	TGTGCCAGCAGCTTAGAGGTGGGCTACGAGCAGTACTTC	CASSLEVGYEQYF
TRBV5-5	NA	TRBJ1-6	NA	TGTGCCAGCAACCTTGTCTGGAGGGATAATTCACCCCTCCACTTT	CASNLVWRDNSPLHF
TRBV30	NA	TRBJ2-7	TRBD1	TGTGCCTGGAGTACCGGGACAGGGACCTACGAGCAGTACTTC	CAWSTGTGTYEQYF
TRBV9	NA	TRBJ2-1	NA	TGTGCCAGCAGCGTCGCGGCAGCCAGAGGGTCGGATGAGCAGTTCTTC	CASSVAAARGSDEQFF
TRBV27	many	TRBJ1-4	TRBD1	TGTGCCAGCAGTCCGCGGACAGGGGAGTTCTCTAATGAAAAACTGTTTTTT	CASSPRTGEFSNEKLFF
TRBV4-1	NA	TRBJ1-1	NA	TGCGCCAGCAGCCCCCCCCTCTCACATGTGAACACTGAAGCTTTCTTT	CASSPPLSHVNTEAFF
TRBV4-1	NA	TRBJ2-1	NA	TGCGCCAGCAGCCAAGATGAGGTACATCAGTTCTTC	CASSQDEVHQFF
TRBV5-5	NA	TRBJ1-2	NA	TGTGCCAGCAGCCCTATTCCGGGACAAGCCCTTCTATTACCCTTC	CASSPIPGQALLLPF
TRBV28	NA	TRBJ2-3	TRBD2	TGTGCCAGCGATAGCGGGAGGTTTATTCCAGATACGCAGTATTTT	CASDSGRFIPDTQYF
TRBV4-1	few	TRBJ2-1	NA	TGCGCCAGCAGCCAAGAGGTAGGGGGACTCCCGAGCTCCTACAATGAGCAGTTCTTC	CASSQEVGGLPSSYNEQFF
TRBV25-1	NA	TRBJ2-1	NA	TGTGCCAGCACAGGGACCAATGAGCAGTTCTTC	CASTGTNEQFF
TRBV4-3	NA	TRBJ1-4	NA	TGCGCCAGCAGCCAAGATTTCCGGGATTCGTCGATTGAACTGTTTTTT	CASSQDFRDSSIELFF
TRBV9	few	TRBJ1-5	NA	TGTGCCAGCAGCAGGGGGGTCAGCAATCAGCCCCAGCATTTT	CASSRGVSNQPQHF
TRBV30	NA	TRBJ2-7	TRBD2	TGTGCCTGGAGTGGCAATAGCGGGGGGGAGCAGTACTTC	CAWSGNSGGEQYF
TRBV6-5	NA	TRBJ2-7	NA	TGTGCCAGCAGTTACTCGGTCCCCAGCTACGAGCAGTACTTC	CASSYSVPSYEQYF
TRBV4-1	once	TRBJ2-5	NA	TGCGCCAGCAGTCGGACAGTCGAAGAGACCCAGTACTTC	CASSRTVEETQYF
TRBV10-3	NA	TRBJ2-7	NA	TGTGCCATCAGTGAGTTGGCTACCACCGCCTACGAGCAGTACTTC	CAISELATTAYEQYF
TRBV9	NA	TRBJ2-2	NA	TGTGCCAGCAGCGACCGACACCTCCGTTTCAACACCGGGGAGCTGTTTTTT	CASSDRHLRFNTGELFF
TRBV7-9	few	TRBJ2-1	TRBD1	TGTGCCAGCAGCTCGGGACAGGGTATCAATGAGCAGTTCTTC	CASSSGQGINEQFF